These 30 T cell receptor beta chains were all obtained from the same sample, sequenced in a study of cytomegalovirus exposure and HLA in healthy donors. Primers for the PCR totalled 60 Vbeta and 13 Jbeta. Profiled with immunoSEQ multiplex PCR; TCRdb holds only in-frame clones, not every one. This sample has about 170,000 clones; 80% to 85% occur once, and the top ten carry 0.38%. What was sequenced was PBMCs. The receptor source for this set is a boy aged 2 to 10 in good health and CMV-seronegative.

The chain recombines TRBV11-2 with TRBJ2-4; 12 bases match TRBD2. V gave up 4 bases and J gave up 6 bases; unmatched junction bases: 7. CDR1 and CDR2 from the germline V gene are SGHAT and FQNNGV. The CDR3 has 16 amino acids. CDR3 coding DNA: TGTGCCAGCAGCTCTAGCGGGAGGGCCTCGAGAAACATTCAGTACTTC. This translates into CASSSSGRASRNIQYF.

The V and J genes are TRBV28 and TRBJ2-2, with D tentatively TRBD2 (6 bases). The CDR3 runs to 16 residues. Germline loops: CDR1 MDHEN, CDR2 SYDVKM. The V and J ends lost 7 bases and 1 base respectively, with 16 bases between them. The CDR3 nucleotides are TGTGCCAGCAACCTTCACCGACTAGAGAACACCGGGGAGCTGTTTTTT. Encoded protein: CASNLHRLENTGELFF.

J is TRBJ2-3 and V is TRBV2; 7 nucleotides line up with TRBD2. CDR3 size: 15 residues. The V and J ends lost 2 bases and 1 base, in that order; junction bases with no gene match: 3. Looked up from germline, CDR1 is SNHLY and CDR2 is FYNNEI. The CDR3 sequence is CASSELAVGTDTQYF. The CDR3 DNA follows: TGTGCCAGCAGTGAACTAGCGGTGGGCACAGATACGCAGTATTTT.

The J gene is TRBJ1-4, the V gene TRBV28; 9 bases fit TRBD1. CDR1 is MDHEN and CDR2 is SYDVKM in the germline V gene. V trimming: 3 bases; J trimming: 8 bases; junction bases outside the gene matches: 16. This CDR3 spans 18 amino acids. CDR3 loop: CASSFFFPGQGVREKLFF. The CDR3, as DNA: TGTGCCAGCAGTTTCTTTTTCCCGGGACAGGGAGTTAGGGAAAAACTGTTTTTT.

This clone was picked up one time. The genes are TRBV9 and TRBJ1-2, with 10 bases lining up with TRBD1. This CDR3 is 13 amino acids long. Germline CDR1 is SGDLS and CDR2 is YYNGEE. Germline trimming cut 5 bases from V and 8 bases from J; bases unmatched to any gene: 6. This CDR3 is CASSETGGAGYTF. In DNA, the CDR3 is TGTGCCAGCAGTGAGACAGGGGGCGCCGGCTACACCTTC. The full variable domain, with the rest looked up from reference TRBV9 and TRBJ1-2, is DSGVTQTPKHLITATGQRVTLRCSPRSGDLSVYWYQQSLDQGLQFLIQYYNGEERAKGNILERFSAQQFPDLHSELNLSSLELGDSALYFCASSETGGAGYTFGSGTRLTVV.

The genes are TRBV6-5 and TRBJ1-1; tentative D call: TRBD1 (6 bases). The V and J ends lost 6 bases and 0 bases respectively, with 8 bases between them. The CDR3 covers 13 residues. The V gene's germline CDR1 is MNHEY and CDR2 SVGAGI. The CDR3 sequence: CASRQGLNTEAFF. The DNA of the CDR3 is TGTGCCAGCAGACAGGGCTTGAACACTGAAGCTTTCTTT.

The chain joins TRBV30 to TRBJ2-1; tentative D call: TRBD2 (7 bases). The CDR3 loop spans 12 amino acids. Germline values: CDR1 GTSNPN, CDR2 SVGIG (reference sequence). Trimming pared 0 bases from V and 13 bases from J, leaving 13 bases between. The CDR3 DNA reads as TGTGCCTGGAGTGTGGGGGGGACACTACAGTTCTTC. It is translated as CAWSVGGTLQFF.

V gene TRBV6-6 combines with J gene TRBJ2-3; TRBD2 aligns across 8 bases. The ends lost 3 bases at V and 0 bases at J; junction bases unmatched: 2. Per the germline V gene, CDR1 is MNHNY and CDR2 is SVGAGI (reference sequence). The CDR3 is 15 residues long. The CDR3 DNA sequence: TGTGCCAGCAGTTATCGGGAGGGGAGCACAGATACGCAGTATTTT. Translation: CASSYREGSTDTQYF.

The J gene is TRBJ1-1, the V gene TRBV5-6; no reliable D call. The germline gives CDR1 SGHDT, CDR2 YYEEEE. There are 14 residues in the CDR3. V was pared by 1 base and J by 4 bases, with 11 bases between. The CDR3 DNA sequence: TGTGCCAGCAGCTTGATCGGGAGGGTCACTGAAGCTTTCTTT. As protein: CASSLIGRVTEAFF.

The sample holds a few counts of this clone. The rearrangement links TRBV27 to TRBJ2-7; D is ambiguous. V lost 1 base and J lost 8, with 12 bases in between. This CDR3 region has 13 residues. Germline CDR1 is MNHEY and CDR2 is SMNVEV (reference sequence). The CDR3 protein is CASSLLYRAQQYF. The CDR3 nucleotides read TGTGCCAGCAGTTTATTGTACAGAGCCCAGCAGTACTTC.

This clone was found once. The chain couples TRBV27 to TRBJ2-7; D gene uncertain. V lost 3 bases and J lost 2, with 8 bases in between. This CDR3 spans 13 amino acids. CDR1 and CDR2 from the germline V gene are MNHEY and SMNVEV (reference sequence). The CDR3 DNA follows: TGTGCCAGCAGTTTTGGTCAGGCCTACGAGCAGTACTTC. It codes for CASSFGQAYEQYF.

The chain joins TRBV5-1 to TRBJ2-3, with 10 positions matching TRBD2. The CDR3 covers 18 residues. V shed 0 bases and J 0 bases; nucleotides not matched to a gene: 7. Looked up from germline, CDR1 is SGHRS and CDR2 is YFSETQ. The CDR3 loop is CASSLASGRWISTDTQYF. The DNA for the CDR3 is TGCGCCAGCAGCTTGGCTAGCGGGAGATGGATAAGCACAGATACGCAGTATTTT.

The chain combines TRBV30 with TRBJ2-7, with D perhaps TRBD1 (5 bases). The germline V and J ends were trimmed by 4 bases and 1 base, with 8 bases remaining between them. The germline gives CDR1 GTSNPN, CDR2 SVGIG (reference sequence). The CDR3 is 12 residues long. Written as DNA, the CDR3 is TGTGCCTGGACAGGGCTTTCCTACGAGCAGTACTTC. It translates to CAWTGLSYEQYF.

The rearrangement joins TRBV5-6 to TRBJ2-7; 14 nucleotides agree with TRBD2. The CDR3 sequence is 19 residues long. V lost 3 bases to trimming and J lost 0 bases; unmatched junction nucleotides: 11. Germline V gene data show CDR1 as SGHDT and CDR2 as YYEEEE. CDR3 protein: CASSSVGLAGASSSYEQYF. Written as DNA, the CDR3 is TGTGCCAGCAGCTCGGTGGGACTAGCGGGAGCCTCAAGCTCCTACGAGCAGTACTTC. The variable domain in full, completed from reference TRBV5-6 and TRBJ2-7, reads DAGVTQSPTHLIKTRGQQVTLRCSPKSGHDTVSWYQQALGQGPQFIFQYYEEEERQRGNFPDRFSGHQFPNYSSELNVNALLLGDSALYLCASSSVGLAGASSSYEQYFGPGTRLTVT.

The rearrangement joins TRBV27 to TRBJ2-1; TRBD2 matches at 13 bases. CDR3 length equals 15 residues. CDR1 and CDR2 (germline): MNHEY, SMNVEV (reference sequence). V dropped 5 bases and J dropped 10; count of bases not matched to a gene: 8. The CDR3 here is CASSLGLAGVQEQFF. CDR3 DNA sequence: TGTGCCAGCAGTCTCGGACTAGCGGGAGTCCAGGAGCAGTTCTTC.

The rearrangement links TRBV5-1 to TRBJ1-1, with 8 bases identical to TRBD1. Losses at the gene ends were 2 bases for V and 4 bases for J; bases not matched to a gene: 4. The CDR3 runs 14 residues. The germline gives CDR1 SGHRS, CDR2 YFSETQ. The CDR3 spells CASSFQGAGTEAFF. The CDR3, as DNA: TGCGCCAGCAGCTTTCAGGGGGCAGGCACTGAAGCTTTCTTT.

The chain carries TRBV2 and TRBJ2-2; 9 nucleotides align to TRBD1. The CDR3 has 14 amino acids. The J segment lost 4 bases and the V segment lost 4 bases, leaving 1 base of the junction unmatched. Germline V gene data show CDR1 as SNHLY and CDR2 as FYNNEI. CDR3 sequence (DNA): TGTGCCAGCAGTGGGACAGGGGTCACCGGGGAGCTGTTTTTT. Amino acid sequence: CASSGTGVTGELFF.

The rearrangement links TRBV6-1 to TRBJ1-2; D possibly corresponds to TRBD1 (5 bases). The length of the CDR3 is 15 residues. V dropped 3 bases and J dropped 8 bases, with 19 bases sitting between them. Germline V gene sequence: CDR1 MNHNS, CDR2 SASEGT. The DNA for the CDR3 is TGTGCCAGCAGTGACGTATCGGCAGGGATCGGCGGCTACACCTTC. Protein product: CASSDVSAGIGGYTF.

The CDR3 protein is CASSRLFNYGYTF. CDR3 nucleotides: TGTGCCAGCAGCCGTCTATTTAACTATGGCTACACCTTC. V and J are TRBV6-5 and TRBJ1-2; D not certain. V lost 6 bases, J lost 1 base, and 9 bases lay in between. The CDR3 has 13 residues. CDR1 MNHEY and CDR2 SVGAGI come from the germline V gene.

This sequence joins TRBV5-1 and TRBJ2-5; D possibly corresponds to TRBD2 (5 bases). The germline V gene has CDR1 SGHRS and CDR2 YFSETQ. Trimming shortened V by 2 bases and J by 0 bases, and 8 bases separated the two germline ends. The CDR3 extends over 14 amino acids. CDR3 loop: CASSFRGNQETQYF. The CDR3, as DNA: TGCGCCAGCAGCTTCCGAGGGAACCAAGAGACCCAGTACTTC.

The rearrangement links TRBV21-1 to TRBJ1-2; the tabulated D call, TRBD1, remains unverified against the DNA. TRBV21-1 has pseudogene status. The CDR3 has 14 amino acids. CDR3 sequence (DNA): TGTGCCAGCAGCAATCGGTTTTCAGGGGGCGGCTACACCTTC. Protein sequence: CASSNRFSGGGYTF.

The rearrangement links TRBV30 to TRBJ2-5, with 9 bases aligning to TRBD1. Germline CDR1 and CDR2: GTSNPN and SVGIG (reference sequence). The CDR3 totals 15 residues. V gave up 0 bases and J gave up 5 bases; unmatched junction bases: 7. The CDR3 is CAWSVQGARGETQYF. The CDR3 nucleotides are TGTGCCTGGAGTGTACAGGGGGCGCGGGGCGAGACCCAGTACTTC. Full variable domain (rest looked up from reference TRBV30 and TRBJ2-5): SQTIHQWPATLVQPVGSPLSLECTVEGTSNPNLYWYRQAAGRGLQLLFYSVGIGQISSEVPQNLSASRPQDRQFILSSKKLLLSDSGFYLCAWSVQGARGETQYFGPGTRLLVL.

For the CDR3, the DNA is TGTGCCAGCAGTTACTTCAGGGTGAACACTGAAGCTTTCTTT. Translated: CASSYFRVNTEAFF. This chain links TRBV6-5 with TRBJ1-1; D may be TRBD1 (5 bases). There are 14 residues in the CDR3. V was trimmed by 1 base and J by 0 bases, leaving 6 bases between them. Germline lookup yields CDR1 MNHEY and CDR2 SVGAGI.

The chain links TRBV19 to TRBJ2-5; TRBD2 might be the D (5 bases). Germline V gene data show CDR1 as LNHDA and CDR2 as SQIVND (reference sequence). The CDR3 is 14 residues long. The germline V and J ends were trimmed by 3 bases and 5 bases, with 13 bases remaining between them. The chain's CDR3 is CASSIVGSGETQYF. The CDR3 DNA follows: TGTGCCAGTAGTATCGTAGGGAGCGGTGAGACCCAGTACTTC.

This clone was counted a single time. The chain links TRBV5-1 to TRBJ2-1, with TRBD2 matching 9 bases. The CDR3 contains 16 residues. Germline assignment: CDR1 SGHRS and CDR2 YFSETQ. After removal of 0 bases from V and 8 bases from J, the junction contained 9 bases not matched to a gene. The CDR3 loop is CASSLGIAGASDEQFF. The CDR3 nucleotides read TGCGCCAGCAGCTTGGGTATAGCGGGAGCATCGGATGAGCAGTTCTTC. The full variable domain, rest sourced from reference TRBV5-1 and TRBJ2-1, is KAGVTQTPRYLIKTRGQQVTLSCSPISGHRSVSWYQQTPGQGLQFLFEYFSETQRNKGNFPGRFSGRQFSNSRSEMNVSTLELGDSALYLCASSLGIAGASDEQFFGPGTRLTVL.

The chain recombines TRBV30 with TRBJ2-5, with D hard to call. Judging by the DNA end, TRBJ2-7 fits better; the J call may be wrong. The CDR3 runs 12 residues. Germline V gene data show CDR1 as GTSNPN and CDR2 as SVGIG (reference sequence). DNA of the CDR3: TGTGCCTGGAGTGTACGATCCTACGAGCAGTACTTC. Protein product: CAWSVRSYEQYF.

V is TRBV6-6 and J is TRBJ2-5; D possibly corresponds to TRBD2 (5 bases). Germline CDR1 reads MNHNY; CDR2 reads SVGAGI (reference sequence). The CDR3 is made up of 15 amino acids. V was cut by 10 bases and J by 2 bases, with 20 bases left in between. The CDR3 loop reads CATNGGWERQETQYF. In DNA, the CDR3 is TGTGCCACCAACGGAGGTTGGGAAAGGCAAGAGACCCAGTACTTC.

The chain carries TRBV28 and TRBJ1-5, with D possibly being TRBD1 (5 bases). Trimming took 3 bases from V and 7 from J, leaving 10 bases between them. This CDR3 contains 13 residues. Germline V gene sequence: CDR1 MDHEN, CDR2 SYDVKM. The DNA for the CDR3 is TGTGCCAGCAGTTTTAGGGGAAGCCAGCCCCAGCATTTT. Its translation: CASSFRGSQPQHF.

This chain joins TRBV7-9 and TRBJ2-5, with 10 positions matching TRBD1. CDR3 length: 16 amino acids. CDR1 and CDR2 (germline): SEHNR, FQNEAQ (reference sequence). Trimming removed 6 bases from V and 5 bases from J; junction bases left unmatched: 12. The CDR3 DNA follows: TGTGCCAGCAGTCAAAGGGGACAGGGGACAAGGGAGACCCAGTACTTC. Protein product: CASSQRGQGTRETQYF.

V gene TRBV6-5 combines with J gene TRBJ2-3; 10 bases are shared with TRBD2. V was pared by 5 bases and J by 14 bases, with 10 bases of the junction left unmatched. Looked up from germline, CDR1 is MNHEY and CDR2 is SVGAGI. The length of the CDR3 is 13 residues. The CDR3 DNA is TGTGCCAGCAGTCCTAGCGGGAGTCAGTTACTGTATTTT. This gives the protein CASSPSGSQLLYF.